The 25 T cell receptor beta chains reported below all come from one sample, sequenced in a study of T cell changes during pregnancy in multiple sclerosis. Only in-frame clones appear in the TCRdb table, and some are missing; sequencing was by immunoSEQ multiplex PCR. The sample lists about 79,000 clones, over 80% seen once, with less than 0.6% in the top ten. The input for sequencing was CD4+ T cells from peripheral blood mononuclear cells, taken in the second trimester of pregnancy. Source of these receptors: a female donor with multiple sclerosis, enrolled in a pregnancy study.

The rearrangement uses TRBV5-4 and TRBJ2-6; a possible D gene is TRBD2 (5 bases). From germline, CDR1 is SGHNT and CDR2 YYREEE (reference sequence). CDR3 size: 15 residues. The ends were cut back, 0 bases at V and 2 bases at J, with 6 bases in the middle. CDR3 protein: CASSLELAGANVLTF. CDR3 bases: TGTGCCAGCAGCTTGGAACTAGCTGGGGCCAACGTCCTGACTTTC.

The gene calls are TRBV5-6 and TRBJ1-1; 8 bases fit TRBD1. Trimming took 0 bases from V and 0 from J; bases not matched to a gene: 1. The CDR3 sequence is 15 residues long. Germline V CDR1 and CDR2: SGHDT, YYEEEE. The CDR3: CASSLGQGLNTEAFF. CDR3 sequence (DNA): TGTGCCAGCAGCTTGGGACAGGGGTTGAACACTGAAGCTTTCTTT. Variable domain in full (rest from reference TRBV5-6 and TRBJ1-1): DAGVTQSPTHLIKTRGQQVTLRCSPKSGHDTVSWYQQALGQGPQFIFQYYEEEERQRGNFPDRFSGHQFPNYSSELNVNALLLGDSALYLCASSLGQGLNTEAFFGQGTRLTVV.

The J gene is TRBJ2-1, the V gene TRBV6-1; 9 bases are shared with TRBD1. The V gene end was trimmed by 4 bases and the J gene end by 4 bases; junction bases not matched to a gene: 8. This CDR3 contains 16 residues. Germline V CDR1 and CDR2: MNHNS, SASEGT. CDR3 in amino acids: CASSVNRGRVYNEQFF. The CDR3 DNA sequence: TGTGCCAGCAGTGTAAACAGGGGGCGCGTGTACAATGAGCAGTTCTTC.

The chain has TRBV5-1 and TRBJ2-5, with 9 bases that match TRBD1. The V and J ends lost 5 bases and 2 bases, in that order; junction bases with no gene match: 10. Looked up from germline, CDR1 is SGHRS and CDR2 is YFSETQ. The CDR3 is made up of 16 amino acids. In DNA, the CDR3 is TGCGCCAGCAGAGGCGGGACAGGGATGTTTCAAGAGACCCAGTACTTC. This codes for CASRGGTGMFQETQYF.

This clone was seen once. The chain recombines TRBV19 with TRBJ2-2; TRBD1 agrees at 9 bases. Germline V lookup: CDR1 LNHDA, CDR2 SQIVND (reference sequence). This CDR3 comprises 15 residues. V lost 6 bases to trimming and J lost 4 bases; unmatched junction nucleotides: 6. CDR3 residues: CASRTGTGRTGELFF. Written as DNA, the CDR3 is TGTGCCAGTAGGACCGGGACAGGGCGCACCGGGGAGCTGTTTTTT.

V is TRBV7-2 and J is TRBJ2-1; D is uncertain. CDR1 is SGHTA, CDR2 FQGNSA, per germline. V lost 4 bases and J lost 10, with 14 bases in between. This CDR3 has 13 residues. CDR3 loop: CASSSQITQEQFF. DNA for the CDR3: TGTGCCAGCAGCTCTCAGATAACACAGGAGCAGTTCTTC.

The chain has TRBV7-2 and TRBJ2-1, with 8 bases identical to TRBD2. After removal of 6 bases from V and 13 bases from J, the junction contained 8 bases not matched to a gene. The germline V gene has CDR1 SGHTA and CDR2 FQGNSA. The length of the CDR3 is 12 residues. The CDR3, as DNA: TGTGCCAGCAGGTCCGGGACTAGGTCCCAGTTCTTC. This gives the protein CASRSGTRSQFF.

This chain connects TRBV5-1 to TRBJ2-1; 12 positions agree with TRBD2. The CDR3 extends over 15 amino acids. The V and J ends lost 4 bases and 8 bases, in that order; junction bases with no gene match: 7. CDR1 and CDR2 (germline): SGHRS, YFSETQ. The CDR3 reads CASSATSGGGYEQFF. CDR3 DNA: TGCGCCAGCAGCGCGACTAGCGGGGGAGGGTATGAGCAGTTCTTC.

The chain carries TRBV5-4 and TRBJ2-2; TRBD2 matches 7 bases. Germline trimming cut 7 bases from V and 4 bases from J; bases unmatched to any gene: 10. Germline assignment: CDR1 SGHNT and CDR2 YYREEE (reference sequence). This CDR3 has 15 amino acids. CDR3 DNA sequence: TGTGCCAGCCGAGGAGGGAGGGGCGGCACCGGGGAGCTGTTTTTT. It specifies CASRGGRGGTGELFF.

A single count supports this clone. This chain joins TRBV6-5 and TRBJ1-2; D not certain. Deletions cut 3 bases from V and 2 bases from J, with 7 bases between. Germline V gene lookup returns CDR1 MNHEY and CDR2 SVGAGI. The CDR3 has 13 residues. In nucleotides, the CDR3 is TGTGCCAGCAGTTATTCGGGAAACTATGGCTACACCTTC. This translates into CASSYSGNYGYTF.

The chain is built from TRBV13 and TRBJ2-7; D possibly corresponds to TRBD1 (5 bases). Germline V gene data show CDR1 as PRHDT and CDR2 as FYEKMQ (reference sequence). V was clipped by 5 bases and J by 7 bases, with 18 bases between them. This CDR3 contains 14 residues. For the CDR3, the DNA is TGTGCCAGCAGCGTTGGACACTCCCCAGGGGAGCAGTACTTC. It yields the protein CASSVGHSPGEQYF. Based on the CDR3 plus reference TRBV13 and TRBJ2-7, the full variable domain is AAGVIQSPRHLIKEKRETATLKCYPIPRHDTVYWYQQGPGQDPQFLISFYEKMQSDKGSIPDRFSAQQFSDYHSELNMSSLELGDSALYFCASSVGHSPGEQYFGPGTRLTVT.

This clone was observed a single time. The genes are TRBV30 and TRBJ1-5; TRBD1 matches at 8 bases. J was trimmed by 0 bases and V by 3 bases; bases with no gene match: 10. The CDR3 is 17 residues long. Germline CDR1 reads GTSNPN; CDR2 reads SVGIG (reference sequence). CDR3 region: CAWSRDRSLNSNQPQHF. The CDR3 DNA follows: TGTGCCTGGAGCCGGGACAGGAGCCTCAATAGCAATCAGCCCCAGCATTTT.

This clone occurred a few times. The chain has TRBV6-1 and TRBJ2-1; 7 bases align to TRBD2. This CDR3 comprises 15 residues. V lost 6 bases, J lost 0 bases, and 5 bases stayed unmatched. The V gene's germline CDR1 is MNHNS and CDR2 SASEGT. The CDR3 DNA sequence: TGTGCCAGCAGGATTCTAGCGGCCTCCTACAATGAGCAGTTCTTC. Its protein product is CASRILAASYNEQFF.

The chain uses TRBV4-2 and TRBJ1-1; tentative D call: TRBD1 (5 bases). Trimming left V 2 bases short and J 1 base short, with 17 bases between. The germline gives CDR1 LGHNA, CDR2 YNFKEQ. This CDR3 is 17 amino acids long. CDR3 sequence: CASSQPPGDSRNTEAFF. The CDR3 DNA is TGTGCCAGCAGCCAACCCCCTGGGGACTCTCGGAACACTGAAGCTTTCTTT.

The rearrangement joins TRBV28 to TRBJ2-7, with 7 nucleotides matching TRBD2. There are 15 residues in the CDR3. Germline loops: CDR1 MDHEN, CDR2 SYDVKM. Losses at the gene ends were 6 bases for V and 0 bases for J; bases not matched to a gene: 8. In DNA form, the CDR3 reads TGTGCCAGCAGCAACGGGGGGACGAGCTCCTACGAGCAGTACTTC. Translating gives CASSNGGTSSYEQYF.

The rearrangement joins TRBV28 to TRBJ1-4, with 7 bases fitting TRBD1. The CDR3 runs 13 residues. From germline, CDR1 is MDHEN and CDR2 SYDVKM. Losses at the gene ends were 8 bases for V and 4 bases for J; bases not matched to a gene: 4. DNA of the CDR3: TGTGCCAGCGGGGACAGCCTTAATGAAAAACTGTTTTTT. Residues: CASGDSLNEKLFF.

The table lists this clone with a few counts. The chain has TRBV5-1 and TRBJ1-6; 9 bases align to TRBD1. Germline V gene lookup returns CDR1 SGHRS and CDR2 YFSETQ. The CDR3 totals 14 residues. J was trimmed by 9 bases and V by 5 bases; bases with no gene match: 6. CDR3 protein: CASRPQGAGSPLHF. CDR3 coding DNA: TGCGCCAGCAGGCCACAGGGGGCTGGTTCACCCCTCCACTTT.

The rearrangement uses TRBV29-1 and TRBJ1-1; 9 bases match TRBD1. This CDR3 spans 14 amino acids. The V gene end was trimmed by 6 bases and the J gene end by 3 bases; junction bases not matched to a gene: 8. Germline V lookup: CDR1 SQVTM, CDR2 ANQGSEA. DNA of the CDR3: TGCAGCGTCGCCCCACAGGGGGCGGACACTGAAGCTTTCTTT. Amino acid sequence: CSVAPQGADTEAFF.

This chain joins TRBV6-5 and TRBJ1-1; weak D call: TRBD1 (5 bases). The V and J ends lost 6 bases and 1 base respectively, with 15 bases between them. The CDR3 is 15 residues long. CDR1 and CDR2 from the germline V gene are MNHEY and SVGAGI. For the CDR3, the DNA is TGTGCCAGCAGCTGGGGAGGGGTGAAGAACACTGAAGCTTTCTTT. Amino acids: CASSWGGVKNTEAFF.

The chain employs TRBV6-5 and TRBJ1-2; 7 bases line up with TRBD1. Trimming at V came to 5 bases and at J to 4 bases, leaving 10 bases not matched to a gene. The CDR3 totals 15 residues. Germline V lookup: CDR1 MNHEY, CDR2 SVGAGI. The chain's CDR3 is CASSTTHRGGYGYTF. The CDR3 DNA reads as TGTGCCAGCAGTACTACACACAGGGGTGGCTATGGCTACACCTTC.

The genes are TRBV7-2 and TRBJ2-2; 16 bases match TRBD2. Trimming removed 5 bases from V and 7 bases from J; junction bases left unmatched: 7. Germline CDR1 reads SGHTA; CDR2 reads FQGNSA. The CDR3 spans 17 residues. The CDR3 is CASSGGLAGGWNGELFF. In DNA, the CDR3 is TGTGCCAGCAGCGGGGGACTAGCGGGGGGGTGGAACGGGGAGCTGTTTTTT.

The CDR3 DNA follows: TGCGCCAGCAGCCCGACAGGGAGCAACTATGGCTACACCTTC. Translating gives CASSPTGSNYGYTF. The chain employs TRBV5-1 and TRBJ1-2; 7 positions match TRBD1. CDR3 length: 14 amino acids. Germline V gene sequence: CDR1 SGHRS, CDR2 YFSETQ. The trim removed 4 bases at V and 2 bases at J, leaving 5 bases unmatched.

This chain joins TRBV18 and TRBJ2-7, with 8 bases aligning to TRBD2. Germline assignment: CDR1 KGHSH and CDR2 LQKENI. CDR3 length: 14 amino acids. V gave up 2 bases and J gave up 5 bases; unmatched junction bases: 5. CDR3 nucleotide sequence: TGTGCCAGCTCACCAACGGGAGGGCCCCACGAGCAGTACTTC. It is translated as CASSPTGGPHEQYF.

The gene calls are TRBV16 and TRBJ1-5; D remains ambiguous. The V end was cut by 4 bases, the J end by 0 bases, with 25 bases between. Germline loops: CDR1 KGHSY, CDR2 FQNENV. CDR3 length equals 20 residues. CDR3 nucleotide sequence: TGTGCCAGCAGCCGAAAATCCCTCCGCACAGTTAATTTTAGCAATCAGCCCCAGCATTTT. Translated: CASSRKSLRTVNFSNQPQHF.

V gene TRBV29-1 combines with J gene TRBJ2-1; possibly TRBD2 for D (5 bases). With 4 bases removed from V and 5 bases from J, the gap between germline ends came to 12 bases. Germline V gene data show CDR1 as SQVTM and CDR2 as ANQGSEA. CDR3 length: 13 amino acids. CDR3 coding DNA: TGCAGCGTTGGCGACTACCTCAACAATGAGCAGTTCTTC. This encodes CSVGDYLNNEQFF.